The T cell receptor beta chain described here comes from a study of vaccination and CD4 T cells after COVID-19. General study results and limits: The median proportion of reactive clones detected only post-vaccination in convalescent patients was more than 65%.

Sequenced with the Oncomine TCR Beta short-read assay was DNA taken from cultured CD4+ T cells. MiXCR, applied by TCRdb to the PCR reads, yields one record per CDR3 protein. The repertoire holds 7,600 or so distinct CDR3 sequences, with around 62% as singletons. CDR1 SGHAT and CDR2 FQNNGV come from the germline V gene. The CDR3 extends over 15 amino acids. Trimming at V came to 1 base and at J to 6 bases, leaving 4 bases not matched to a gene. Regarding this clonotype: Its matching antigen is unknown.

Treatment indicated: roughly nine-day PBMC culture with coronavirus spike peptide pools or control peptides (ViraFEST assay). IL-2 at roughly 9.6 IU/ml and peptide pools at about 9.5 ug/ml were added to PBMCs cultured at over 1.5 million per well. The chain joins TRBV11-2 to TRBJ2-2; 8 bases agree with TRBD1. This receptor was obtained from a human donor with COVID-19. This sample comprised cultured CD4+ T cells from blood, obtained after SARS-CoV-2 vaccination. CDR3 DNA sequence: TGTGCCAGCAGCTTAGTGACAGGGGTGGCCGGGGAGCTGTTTTTT. It codes for CASSLVTGVAGELFF.